This TCR beta chain derives from a study of PD-1 blockade in mismatch repair-deficient tumors. The study, taken as a whole, reports: Rapid post-treatment expansion, then contraction, generally preceding radiologic response, marked tumor-resident clones.

Assay used: immunoSEQ multiplex PCR; TCRdb lists only in-frame clones, some missing. The data contain fewer than 25,000 clones, 82% of them seen just once; the ten biggest clones take up 1.4%. PCR or immunohistochemistry showed mismatch repair deficiency in every enrolled patient. Three pembrolizumab responders had their TCRs sequenced. Concerning this clone: The antigen is undetermined.

The CDR3 is 15 amino acids. Per germline, CDR1 KGHSH and CDR2 LQKENI. V gave up 6 bases and J gave up 0 bases; unmatched junction bases: 2. The sequence was collected from an adult with mismatch repair-deficient cancer. The chain employs TRBV18 and TRBJ1-6, with TRBD1 identical over 7 bases. The input for sequencing was PBMCs, taken 52 weeks after starting pembrolizumab. The CDR3 protein is CASSRDSSYNSPLHF. The CDR3 DNA reads TGTGCCAGCTCCCGGGACAGCTCCTATAATTCACCCCTCCACTTT.